This record concerns one T cell receptor beta chain sequence. Its antigen is currently unknown. TCRdb re-derived calls from the reads in MiXCR, one entry per CDR3 protein. Among around 430,000 distinct CDR3 sequences listed, approximately 40% were seen once. The sample originates from a study of T cell repertoires in cytomegalovirus infection. Study details: HLA-C-restricted CMV epitopes, recently identified, and well-studied HLA-B-restricted ones were used by the study. Study observations and caveats: The ex vivo response was dominated by HLA-C-restricted CMV-specific TCR beta clonotypes.

This CDR3 is built from 14 residues. From germline, CDR1 is SGHVT and CDR2 SQSDAQ. Between the trimmed V and J ends, which lost 8 bases and 4 bases, there was a span of 15 bases. The receptor was isolated from a human donor in good health (CMV status not recorded). Some clones in this sample may be carry-over from other donors' samples. This chain joins TRBV7-4 and TRBJ1-5; the D gene is possibly TRBD1 (6 bases). The material sequenced was cultured PBMCs, taken from culture after CMV antigen stimulation. The CDR3 DNA is TGTGCCAGCGGAAGGACAGACACGAATCAGCCCCAGCATTTT. Residues: CASGRTDTNQPQHF.